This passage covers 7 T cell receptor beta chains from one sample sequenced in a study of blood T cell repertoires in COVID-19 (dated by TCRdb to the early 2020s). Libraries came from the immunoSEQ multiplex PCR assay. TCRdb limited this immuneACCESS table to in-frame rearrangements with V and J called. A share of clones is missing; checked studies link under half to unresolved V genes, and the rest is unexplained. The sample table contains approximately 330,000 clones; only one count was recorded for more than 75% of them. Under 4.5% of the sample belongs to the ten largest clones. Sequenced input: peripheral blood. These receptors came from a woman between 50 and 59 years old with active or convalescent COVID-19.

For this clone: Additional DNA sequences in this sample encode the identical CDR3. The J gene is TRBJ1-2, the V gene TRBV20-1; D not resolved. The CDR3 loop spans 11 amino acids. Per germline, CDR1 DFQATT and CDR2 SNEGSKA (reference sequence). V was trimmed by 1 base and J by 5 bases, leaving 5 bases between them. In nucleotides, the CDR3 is TGCAGTGCTAGAGTCGGTTATGGCTACACCTTC. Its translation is CSARVGYGYTF.

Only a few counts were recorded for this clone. The CDR3 DNA reads as TGTGCCAGCAGCACGTTGACAGGGGGCCAGGACACAGATACGCAGTATTTT. Protein: CASSTLTGGQDTDTQYF. The chain has TRBV9 and TRBJ2-3; 10 positions match TRBD1. V lost 4 bases and J lost 2; bases outside the gene matches: 10. CDR1 SGDLS and CDR2 YYNGEE come from the germline V gene. There are 17 residues in the CDR3.

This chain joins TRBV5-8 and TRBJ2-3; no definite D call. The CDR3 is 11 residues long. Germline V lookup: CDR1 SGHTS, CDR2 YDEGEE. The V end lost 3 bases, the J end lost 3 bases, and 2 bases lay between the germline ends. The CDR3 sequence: CASSSTDTQYF. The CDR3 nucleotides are TGTGCCAGCAGCTCTACAGATACGCAGTATTTT.

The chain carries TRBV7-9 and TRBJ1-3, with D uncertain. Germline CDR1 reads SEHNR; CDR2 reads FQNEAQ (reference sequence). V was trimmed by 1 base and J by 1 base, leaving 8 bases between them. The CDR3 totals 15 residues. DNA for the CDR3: TGTGCCAGCAGCTTAGGTTTACTTTCTGGAAACACCATATATTTT. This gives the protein CASSLGLLSGNTIYF.

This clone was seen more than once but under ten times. The CDR3 protein is CASRSGTRNTGELFF. CDR3 bases: TGTGCCAGCAGGTCGGGGACTCGAAACACCGGGGAGCTGTTTTTT. The chain combines TRBV6-5 with TRBJ2-2; perhaps TRBD2 as D (6 bases). CDR3 size: 15 residues. Trimming stripped 6 bases from V and 2 bases from J, with 13 bases between. Germline CDR1 reads MNHEY; CDR2 reads SVGAGI.

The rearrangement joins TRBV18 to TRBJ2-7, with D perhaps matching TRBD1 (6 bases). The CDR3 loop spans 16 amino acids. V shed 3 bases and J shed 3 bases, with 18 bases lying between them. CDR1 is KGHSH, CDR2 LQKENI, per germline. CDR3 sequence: CASSPGLGGSGYEQYF. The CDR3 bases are TGTGCCAGCTCACCCGGGTTAGGGGGTTCCGGCTACGAGCAGTACTTC.

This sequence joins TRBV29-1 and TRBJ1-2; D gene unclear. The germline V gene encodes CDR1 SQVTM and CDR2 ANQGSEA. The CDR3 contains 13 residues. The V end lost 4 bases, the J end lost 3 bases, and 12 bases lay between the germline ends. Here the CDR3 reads CSVGEGVHYGYTF. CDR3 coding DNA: TGCAGCGTTGGGGAGGGAGTGCACTATGGCTACACCTTC.